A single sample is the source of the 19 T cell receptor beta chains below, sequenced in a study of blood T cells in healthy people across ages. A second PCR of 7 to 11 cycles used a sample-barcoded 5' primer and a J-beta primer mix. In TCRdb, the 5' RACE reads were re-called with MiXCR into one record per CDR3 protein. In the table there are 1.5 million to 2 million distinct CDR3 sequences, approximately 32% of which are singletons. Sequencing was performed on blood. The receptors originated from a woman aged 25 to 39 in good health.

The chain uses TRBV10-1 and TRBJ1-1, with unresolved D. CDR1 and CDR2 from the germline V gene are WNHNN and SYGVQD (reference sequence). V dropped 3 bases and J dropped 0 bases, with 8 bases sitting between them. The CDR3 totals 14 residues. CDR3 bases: TGCGCCAGCAGTGATCGGGCGATGAACACTGAAGCTTTCTTT. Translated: CASSDRAMNTEAFF.

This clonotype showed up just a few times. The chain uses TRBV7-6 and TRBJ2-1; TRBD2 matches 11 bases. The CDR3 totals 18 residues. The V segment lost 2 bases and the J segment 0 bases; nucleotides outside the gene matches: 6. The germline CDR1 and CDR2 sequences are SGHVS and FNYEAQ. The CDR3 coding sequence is TGTGCCAGCAGCTTAATACTAGCGGGGGCCAGCTCCTACAATGAGCAGTTCTTC. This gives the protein CASSLILAGASSYNEQFF. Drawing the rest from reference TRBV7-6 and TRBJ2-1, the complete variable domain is GAGVSQSPRYKVTKRGQDVALRCDPISGHVSLYWYRQALGQGPEFLTYFNYEAQQDKSGLPNDRFSAERPEGSISTLTIQRTEQRDSAMYRCASSLILAGASSYNEQFFGPGTRLTVL.

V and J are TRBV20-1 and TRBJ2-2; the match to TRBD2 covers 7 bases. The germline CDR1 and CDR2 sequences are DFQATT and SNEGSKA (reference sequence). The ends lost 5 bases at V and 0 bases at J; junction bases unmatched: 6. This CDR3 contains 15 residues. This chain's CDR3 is CSAPSGSANTGELFF. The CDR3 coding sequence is TGCAGTGCTCCTAGCGGAAGCGCGAACACCGGGGAGCTGTTTTTT.

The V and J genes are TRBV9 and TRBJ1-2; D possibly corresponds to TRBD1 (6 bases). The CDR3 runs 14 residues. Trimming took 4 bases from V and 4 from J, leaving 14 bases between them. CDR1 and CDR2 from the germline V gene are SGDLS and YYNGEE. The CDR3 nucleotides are TGTGCCAGCAGCCGTATGGAGGGGGGCTATGGCTACACCTTC. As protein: CASSRMEGGYGYTF.

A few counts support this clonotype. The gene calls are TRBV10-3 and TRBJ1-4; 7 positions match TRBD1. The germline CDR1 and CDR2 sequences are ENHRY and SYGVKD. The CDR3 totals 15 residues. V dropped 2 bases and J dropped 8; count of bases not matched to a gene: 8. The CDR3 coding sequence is TGTGCCATCAGTGAGGGACAGGCCAAGGGCGAAAAACTGTTTTTT. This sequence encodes CAISEGQAKGEKLFF.

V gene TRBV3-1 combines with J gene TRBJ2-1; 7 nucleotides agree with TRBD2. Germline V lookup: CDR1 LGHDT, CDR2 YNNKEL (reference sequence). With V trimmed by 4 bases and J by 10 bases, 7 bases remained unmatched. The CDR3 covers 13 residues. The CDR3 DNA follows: TGTGCCAGCAGCCCCCAGGGAGGGTACGAGCAGTTCTTC. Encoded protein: CASSPQGGYEQFF.

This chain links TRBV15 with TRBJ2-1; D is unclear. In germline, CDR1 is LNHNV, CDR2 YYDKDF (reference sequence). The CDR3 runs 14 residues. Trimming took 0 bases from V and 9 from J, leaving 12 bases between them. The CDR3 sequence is CATSREQTQVEQFF. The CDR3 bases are TGTGCCACCAGCAGAGAACAAACCCAAGTTGAGCAGTTCTTC. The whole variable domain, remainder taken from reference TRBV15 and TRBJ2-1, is DAMVIQNPRYQVTQFGKPVTLSCSQTLNHNVMYWYQQKSSQAPKLLFHYYDKDFNNEADTPDNFQSRRPNTSFCFLDIRSPGLGDTAMYLCATSREQTQVEQFFGPGTRLTVL.

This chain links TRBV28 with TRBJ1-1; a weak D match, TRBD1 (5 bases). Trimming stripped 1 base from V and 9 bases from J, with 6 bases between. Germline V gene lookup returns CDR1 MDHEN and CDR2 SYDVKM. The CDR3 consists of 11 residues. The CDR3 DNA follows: TGTGCCAGCAGTTTATCAGGGAAAGCTTTCTTT. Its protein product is CASSLSGKAFF.

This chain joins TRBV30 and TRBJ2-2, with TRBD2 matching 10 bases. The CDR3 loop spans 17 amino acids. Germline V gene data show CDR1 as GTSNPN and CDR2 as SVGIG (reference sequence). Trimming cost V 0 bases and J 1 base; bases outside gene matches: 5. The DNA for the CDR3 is TGTGCCTGGAGTGTAGTAGCGGGAGGACTGAACACCGGGGAGCTGTTTTTT. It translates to CAWSVVAGGLNTGELFF.

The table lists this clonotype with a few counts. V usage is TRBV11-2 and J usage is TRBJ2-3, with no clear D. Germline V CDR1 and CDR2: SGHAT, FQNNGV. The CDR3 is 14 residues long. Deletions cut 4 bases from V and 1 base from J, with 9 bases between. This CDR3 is CASSSTGRTDTQYF. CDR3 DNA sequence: TGTGCCAGCAGCTCCACCGGACGCACAGATACGCAGTATTTT.

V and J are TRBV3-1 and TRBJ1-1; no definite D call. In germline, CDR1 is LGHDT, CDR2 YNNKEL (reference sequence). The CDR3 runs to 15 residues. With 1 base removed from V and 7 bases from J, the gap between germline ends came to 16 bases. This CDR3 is CASSQGLILLGEAFF. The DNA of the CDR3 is TGTGCCAGCAGCCAAGGGCTTATTTTGTTGGGTGAAGCTTTCTTT. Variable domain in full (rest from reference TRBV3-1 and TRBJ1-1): DTAVSQTPKYLVTQMGNDKSIKCEQNLGHDTMYWYKQDSKKFLKIMFSYNNKELIINETVPNRFSPKSPDKAHLNLHINSLELGDSAVYFCASSQGLILLGEAFFGQGTRLTVV.

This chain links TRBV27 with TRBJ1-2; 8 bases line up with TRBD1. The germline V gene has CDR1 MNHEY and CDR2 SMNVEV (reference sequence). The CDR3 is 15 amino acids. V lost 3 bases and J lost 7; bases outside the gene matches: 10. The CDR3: CASSFASPGGTGYTF. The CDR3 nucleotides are TGTGCCAGCAGTTTTGCCTCTCCAGGGGGCACTGGCTACACCTTC.

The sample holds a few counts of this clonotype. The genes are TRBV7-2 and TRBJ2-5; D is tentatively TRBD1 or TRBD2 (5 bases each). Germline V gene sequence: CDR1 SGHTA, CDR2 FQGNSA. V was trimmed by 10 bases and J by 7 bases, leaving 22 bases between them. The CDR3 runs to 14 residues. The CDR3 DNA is TGTGCCATCCCCCCTCGGAGCGCTGGGGGGACCCAGTACTTC. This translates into CAIPPRSAGGTQYF. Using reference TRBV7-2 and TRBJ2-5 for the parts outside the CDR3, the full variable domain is GAGVSQSPSNKVTEKGKDVELRCDPISGHTALYWYRQSLGQGLEFLIYFQGNSAPDKSGLPSDRFSAERTGGSVSTLTIQRTQQEDSAVYLCAIPPRSAGGTQYFGPGTRLLVL.

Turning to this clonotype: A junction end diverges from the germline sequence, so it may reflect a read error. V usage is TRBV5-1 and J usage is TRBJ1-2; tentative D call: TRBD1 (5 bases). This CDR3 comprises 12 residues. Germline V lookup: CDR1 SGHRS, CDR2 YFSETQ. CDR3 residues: CASSEGTDGYTF. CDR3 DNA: TGTGCCAGCAGTGAAGGGACGGATGGCTACACCTTC.

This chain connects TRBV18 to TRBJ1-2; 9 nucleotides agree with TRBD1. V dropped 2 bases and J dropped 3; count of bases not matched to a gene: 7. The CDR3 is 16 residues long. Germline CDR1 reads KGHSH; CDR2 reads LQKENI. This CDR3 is CASSPRLGQGDYGYTF. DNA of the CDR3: TGTGCCAGCTCACCAAGATTGGGACAGGGCGACTATGGCTACACCTTC.

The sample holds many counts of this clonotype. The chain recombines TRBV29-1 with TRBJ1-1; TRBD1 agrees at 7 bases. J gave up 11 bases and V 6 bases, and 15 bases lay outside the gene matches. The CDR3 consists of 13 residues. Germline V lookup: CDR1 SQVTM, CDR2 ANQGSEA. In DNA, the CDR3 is TGCAGCGTGATTACACAGGGGTTTGGCCCGGCTTTCTTT. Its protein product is CSVITQGFGPAFF.

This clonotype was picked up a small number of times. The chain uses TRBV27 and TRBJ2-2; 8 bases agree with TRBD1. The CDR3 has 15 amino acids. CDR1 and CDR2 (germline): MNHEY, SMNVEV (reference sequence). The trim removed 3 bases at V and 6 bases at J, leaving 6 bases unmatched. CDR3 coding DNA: TGTGCCAGCAGTTTTGGACAGGGAATCTCCGGGGAGCTGTTTTTT. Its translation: CASSFGQGISGELFF.

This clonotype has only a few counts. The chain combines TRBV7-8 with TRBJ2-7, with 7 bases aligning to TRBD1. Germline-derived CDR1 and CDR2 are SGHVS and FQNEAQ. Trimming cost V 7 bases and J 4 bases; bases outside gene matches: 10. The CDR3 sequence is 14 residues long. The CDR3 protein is CASTGTRGQYEQYF. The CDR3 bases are TGTGCCAGCACCGGGACACGGGGACAGTACGAGCAGTACTTC.

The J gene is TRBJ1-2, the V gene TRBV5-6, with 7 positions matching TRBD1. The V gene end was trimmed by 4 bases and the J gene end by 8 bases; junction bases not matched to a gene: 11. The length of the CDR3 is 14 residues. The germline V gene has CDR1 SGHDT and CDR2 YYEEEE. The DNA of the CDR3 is TGTGCCAGCAGCCCGACTGGGACAGCCACCGGCTACACCTTC. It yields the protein CASSPTGTATGYTF.